The 21 T cell receptor beta chains presented below share a single source sample, sequenced in a study of OX40 agonist ivuxolimab in advanced cancers. Sequencing was performed with immunoSEQ multiplex PCR; in TCRdb, only in-frame clones are kept and a portion is missing. The sample holds roughly 58,000 clones, around four fifths seen once. The sample in question was CD4+ or CD8+ T cells sorted from blood, obtained in a trial of the OX40 agonist ivuxolimab. The origin of the receptors is an adult with an advanced solid tumor such as melanoma, head and neck, liver or kidney cancer.

In DNA form, the CDR3 reads TGTGCCATCAGTGAGTTAACAGGGCCCCATCAGCAGTACTTC. Protein: CAISELTGPHQQYF. The genes are TRBV10-3 and TRBJ2-7; a weak D match, TRBD1 (6 bases). The germline V and J ends were trimmed by 1 base and 8 bases, with 15 bases remaining between them. Germline values: CDR1 ENHRY, CDR2 SYGVKD. The CDR3 is 14 amino acids.

As to this clone: An end of the junction does not agree with germline; a read error may underlie this. The CDR3 DNA reads as TGTGGCAGCAGTTACGACTACCAAGAGACCCAGTACTTC. This gives the protein CGSSYDYQETQYF. This chain links TRBV6-5 with TRBJ2-5; D not certain. The CDR3 extends over 13 amino acids. Per the germline V gene, CDR1 is MNHEY and CDR2 is SVGAGI.

The rearrangement links TRBV27 to TRBJ2-7, with 10 bases matching TRBD1. V was clipped by 5 bases and J by 3 bases; unmatched bases: 4. Germline CDR1 reads MNHEY; CDR2 reads SMNVEV (reference sequence). This CDR3 is built from 14 residues. The CDR3 loop reads CASSPRTGGYEQYF. The CDR3 DNA sequence: TGTGCCAGCAGTCCCAGGACAGGGGGCTACGAGCAGTACTTC.

The chain is built from TRBV6-4 and TRBJ2-3; unclear D gene. The germline V gene encodes CDR1 MRHNA and CDR2 SNTAGT. The CDR3 extends over 13 amino acids. Trimming removed 6 bases from V and 6 bases from J, with 13 bases in between. The CDR3: CASSRGFGDTQYF. The CDR3 DNA follows: TGTGCCAGCAGCCGTGGTTTCGGGGATACGCAGTATTTT.

This chain connects TRBV5-4 to TRBJ2-2; D gene unclear. Germline CDR1 and CDR2: SGHNT and YYREEE (reference sequence). This CDR3 is 12 amino acids long. Trimming left V 5 bases short and J 5 bases short, with 7 bases between. The CDR3 protein is CASRTPTGELFF. The CDR3 DNA follows: TGTGCCAGCAGAACTCCAACCGGGGAGCTGTTTTTT. The whole variable domain, remainder taken from reference TRBV5-4 and TRBJ2-2, is ETGVTQSPTHLIKTRGQQVTLRCSSQSGHNTVSWYQQALGQGPQFIFQYYREEENGRGNFPPRFSGLQFPNYSSELNVNALELDDSALYLCASRTPTGELFFGEGSRLTVL.

With respect to this clone: Different DNA sequences within this sample yield the same CDR3. The chain uses TRBV7-9 and TRBJ1-2, with TRBD1 as a possible D gene (5 bases). V was clipped by 0 bases and J by 4 bases, with 9 bases between them. Germline CDR1 and CDR2: SEHNR and FQNEAQ (reference sequence). This CDR3 region has 14 residues. The CDR3 loop reads CASSLAPGTYGYTF. The DNA for the CDR3 is TGTGCCAGCAGCTTAGCTCCAGGGACCTATGGCTACACCTTC.

The V gene is TRBV5-1, the J gene TRBJ2-2, with 14 bases that match TRBD2. The CDR3 has 18 amino acids. V shed 0 bases, J shed 6 bases, and the junction held 7 bases outside the gene matches. Looked up from germline, CDR1 is SGHRS and CDR2 is YFSETQ. CDR3 sequence: CASSLGRLAGGPPGELFF. The CDR3 DNA is TGCGCCAGCAGCTTGGGGAGACTAGCGGGAGGGCCGCCCGGGGAGCTGTTTTTT.

The chain joins TRBV5-4 to TRBJ2-7; 7 bases line up with TRBD1. Germline V gene sequence: CDR1 SGHNT, CDR2 YYREEE (reference sequence). The CDR3 has 15 amino acids. Trimming at V came to 0 bases and at J to 3 bases, leaving 6 bases not matched to a gene. The CDR3 sequence is CASSLGRGQHYEQYF. For the CDR3, the DNA is TGTGCCAGCAGCTTGGGTCGGGGACAGCACTACGAGCAGTACTTC.

V usage is TRBV5-4 and J usage is TRBJ1-1, with D possibly matching TRBD1 (6 bases). This CDR3 comprises 15 residues. From germline, CDR1 is SGHNT and CDR2 YYREEE (reference sequence). The V end lost 4 bases, the J end lost 1 base, and 14 bases lay between the germline ends. The CDR3 nucleotides read TGTGCCAGCAGCCTCCCCGGACAGCCGAACACTGAAGCTTTCTTT. Its translation: CASSLPGQPNTEAFF.

This clone was seen a few times. The J gene is TRBJ1-2, the V gene TRBV30, with D unclear. Trimming took off 4 bases at V and 8 bases at J, with 14 bases between the two ends. This CDR3 spans 12 amino acids. The germline gives CDR1 GTSNPN, CDR2 SVGIG (reference sequence). In nucleotides, the CDR3 is TGTGCCTGGAAGAAACACTTTGGGGGCTACACCTTC. Protein: CAWKKHFGGYTF.

The chain has TRBV7-2 and TRBJ2-7, with D unresolved. V was shortened by 1 base and J by 0 bases, with 10 bases between the two germline ends. The CDR3 totals 15 residues. In germline, CDR1 is SGHTA, CDR2 FQGNSA. CDR3 coding DNA: TGTGCCAGCAGCTTAGGTTTCCTTTTCTCCTACGAGCAGTACTTC. Translated, it gives CASSLGFLFSYEQYF.

The J gene is TRBJ2-3, the V gene TRBV14, with 7 bases identical to TRBD2. There are 15 residues in the CDR3. V gave up 3 bases and J gave up 1 base; unmatched junction bases: 4. Germline CDR1 reads SGHDN; CDR2 reads FVKESK. The CDR3 coding sequence is TGTGCCAGCAGCCAGATAGCGGGCCGCACAGATACGCAGTATTTT. Its translation: CASSQIAGRTDTQYF.

The V call is TRBV27, the J call TRBJ2-7; D may be TRBD1 (5 bases). This CDR3 contains 12 residues. Germline V gene sequence: CDR1 MNHEY, CDR2 SMNVEV (reference sequence). The V and J ends lost 4 bases and 5 bases respectively, with 9 bases between them. CDR3 coding DNA: TGTGCCAGCAGTTCTTCAGGGCACGAGCAGTACTTC. Translation gives CASSSSGHEQYF.

The J gene is TRBJ2-5, the V gene TRBV11-2; the D gene could be TRBD1 or TRBD2 (5 bases each). The CDR3 extends over 14 amino acids. Trimming pared 5 bases from V and 3 bases from J, leaving 13 bases between. Germline V lookup: CDR1 SGHAT, CDR2 FQNNGV. The CDR3 is CASSHNLGEETQYF. The CDR3 DNA reads TGTGCCAGCAGCCATAACTTGGGGGAAGAGACCCAGTACTTC.

The V gene is TRBV5-5, the J gene TRBJ2-1; 11 bases map to TRBD2. Germline V gene data show CDR1 as SGHKS and CDR2 as YYEKEE (reference sequence). With V trimmed by 3 bases and J by 4 bases, 6 bases remained unmatched. The CDR3 has 16 amino acids. The CDR3 bases are TGTGCCAGCAGCTCAGCCGGGACTAGCGGTTACAATGAGCAGTTCTTC. Its translation: CASSSAGTSGYNEQFF.

CDR3 bases: TGTGCCATCAGTGATCAATTGGACCGCAATCAGCCCCAGCATTTT. Residues: CAISDQLDRNQPQHF. This chain connects TRBV10-3 to TRBJ1-5, with D unclear. The CDR3 is 15 amino acids. V dropped 3 bases and J dropped 2 bases, with 11 bases sitting between them. Germline V gene lookup returns CDR1 ENHRY and CDR2 SYGVKD.

V is TRBV9 and J is TRBJ2-1, with D possibly matching TRBD1 (6 bases). Germline loops: CDR1 SGDLS, CDR2 YYNGEE. The CDR3 consists of 16 residues. V dropped 0 bases and J dropped 6 bases, with 16 bases sitting between them. CDR3: CASSVGAGVISNEQFF. The CDR3 DNA reads as TGTGCCAGCAGCGTAGGTGCAGGGGTAATATCCAATGAGCAGTTCTTC.

This chain joins TRBV4-2 and TRBJ2-1; D remains ambiguous. Germline-derived CDR1 and CDR2 are LGHNA and YNFKEQ. V lost 2 bases, J lost 0 bases, and 11 bases lay in between. CDR3 length: 16 amino acids. The CDR3 sequence is CASSQIEPSSYNEQFF. In nucleotides, the CDR3 is TGTGCCAGCAGCCAAATAGAACCGAGCTCCTACAATGAGCAGTTCTTC.

The gene calls are TRBV11-2 and TRBJ2-2; a weak D match, TRBD2 (6 bases). CDR3 length: 15 residues. Germline values: CDR1 SGHAT, CDR2 FQNNGV. V was trimmed by 4 bases and J by 2 bases, leaving 11 bases between them. The chain's CDR3 is CASSSVAVNTGELFF. For the CDR3, the DNA is TGTGCCAGCAGCTCTGTAGCGGTAAACACCGGGGAGCTGTTTTTT.

The chain is built from TRBV7-2 and TRBJ2-7, with D uncertain. Germline V gene lookup returns CDR1 SGHTA and CDR2 FQGNSA. This CDR3 contains 15 residues. Trimming took 1 base from V and 0 from J, leaving 10 bases between them. In DNA form, the CDR3 reads TGTGCCAGCAGCTTAGGGGGTCCCATCTCCTACGAGCAGTACTTC. Translating gives CASSLGGPISYEQYF.

The chain carries TRBV20-1 and TRBJ2-3, with D unclear. This CDR3 spans 11 amino acids. The germline gives CDR1 DFQATT, CDR2 SNEGSKA (reference sequence). Trimming shortened V by 8 bases and J by 10 bases, and 16 bases separated the two germline ends. CDR3 sequence (DNA): TGCAGTCCAACCTCTGGGGTTTCGCAGTATTTT. It codes for CSPTSGVSQYF.